These 26 T cell receptor beta chains share one sample of origin, sequenced in a study of T cell repertoires in cytomegalovirus infection. TCRdb re-analysed the reads in MiXCR, keeping a single row per CDR3 protein. Of 200,000 or so distinct CDR3 sequences listed, approximately 30% are singletons. Material for sequencing was PBMCs. The receptors derive from a human donor in good health (CMV status not recorded). Some clones in this sample may be carry-over from other donors' samples.

The rearrangement links TRBV29-1 to TRBJ2-5; TRBD1 or TRBD2 may be the D gene (5 bases each). Trimming took 6 bases from V and 3 from J, leaving 14 bases between them. Germline CDR1 reads SQVTM; CDR2 reads ANQGSEA. The CDR3 has 13 residues. In DNA, the CDR3 is TGCAGCGTGGGGACGGATCGAGAAGAGACCCAGTACTTC. It translates to CSVGTDREETQYF.

This clonotype was seen repeatedly, ten times or more. The V call is TRBV7-2, the J call TRBJ1-5; a weak D match, TRBD1 (5 bases). This CDR3 is 16 amino acids long. The V end was cut by 0 bases, the J end by 1 base, with 10 bases between. The germline V gene encodes CDR1 SGHTA and CDR2 FQGNSA. The CDR3, as DNA: TGTGCCAGCAGCTTAGCAGAGGGGATGAGCAATCAGCCCCAGCATTTT. Encoded protein: CASSLAEGMSNQPQHF. Complete variable domain (other parts from reference TRBV7-2 and TRBJ1-5): GAGVSQSPSNKVTEKGKDVELRCDPISGHTALYWYRQSLGQGLEFLIYFQGNSAPDKSGLPSDRFSAERTGGSVSTLTIQRTQQEDSAVYLCASSLAEGMSNQPQHFGDGTRLSIL.

This clonotype occurred once. The J gene is TRBJ2-5, the V gene TRBV20-1; TRBD2 matches at 8 bases. The CDR3 loop spans 15 amino acids. Germline V gene lookup returns CDR1 DFQATT and CDR2 SNEGSKA (reference sequence). The J segment lost 0 bases and the V segment lost 3 bases, leaving 6 bases of the junction unmatched. CDR3 nucleotides: TGCAGTGCTAGCGCGCGGGGGGCGTACCAAGAGACCCAGTACTTC. It specifies CSASARGAYQETQYF.

This clonotype was detected many times. V and J are TRBV7-2 and TRBJ2-1; maybe TRBD2 (5 bases). Trimming removed 0 bases from V and 5 bases from J, with 5 bases in between. The V gene's germline CDR1 is SGHTA and CDR2 FQGNSA. This CDR3 contains 13 residues. This CDR3 is CASSLAGNNEQFF. CDR3 coding DNA: TGTGCCAGCAGCTTAGCCGGGAACAATGAGCAGTTCTTC.

A few counts support this clonotype. The V gene is TRBV5-1, the J gene TRBJ1-1; D is unresolved. Germline assignment: CDR1 SGHRS and CDR2 YFSETQ. This CDR3 is built from 12 residues. The ends were cut back, 4 bases at V and 3 bases at J, with 7 bases in the middle. The CDR3, as DNA: TGCGCCAGCAGCACTGGGTACACTGAAGCTTTCTTT. This gives the protein CASSTGYTEAFF.

The genes are TRBV2 and TRBJ1-2, with D possibly matching TRBD1 (5 bases). CDR3 length: 14 residues. CDR1 SNHLY and CDR2 FYNNEI come from the germline V gene. Trimming removed 8 bases at V and 3 bases at J, with 16 bases between. Written as DNA, the CDR3 is TGTGCCAGCGGCCCTTGGGGGGACCACTATGGCTACACCTTC. Translation gives CASGPWGDHYGYTF.

A few counts support this clonotype. The gene calls are TRBV7-9 and TRBJ1-1, with 8 bases aligning to TRBD1. Germline assignment: CDR1 SEHNR and CDR2 FQNEAQ (reference sequence). The CDR3 covers 15 residues. V was pared by 4 bases and J by 1 base, with 5 bases of the junction left unmatched. CDR3 sequence: CASSWTGLPNTEAFF. DNA for the CDR3: TGTGCCAGCAGCTGGACAGGGCTGCCGAACACTGAAGCTTTCTTT.

This clonotype occurred many times. In DNA form, the CDR3 reads TGTGCCAGCACCGGACAGGGGCCTAACACTAACTATGGCTACACCTTC. It yields the protein CASTGQGPNTNYGYTF. The J gene is TRBJ1-2, the V gene TRBV12-3 or TRBV12-4, with TRBD1 matching over 9 bases. Losses at the gene ends were 7 bases for V and 0 bases for J; bases not matched to a gene: 9. CDR3 length: 16 amino acids.

J is TRBJ2-1 and V is TRBV4-3, with 11 bases identical to TRBD2. This CDR3 is 16 amino acids long. Germline CDR1 reads LGHNA; CDR2 reads YSLEER. Germline trimming cut 1 base from V and 10 bases from J; bases unmatched to any gene: 9. DNA of the CDR3: TGCGCCAGCAGCCAAGGCCTTAGCGGGGGGGCTTGGGAGCAGTTCTTC. Translated: CASSQGLSGGAWEQFF.

As regards this clonotype: At one of its ends the junction is not consistent with the germline gene, which may arise from a read error. V is TRBV7-8 and J is TRBJ1-2, with TRBD1 matching 7 bases. Germline V CDR1 and CDR2: SGHVS, FQNEAQ. CDR3 length: 15 residues. Here the CDR3 reads CASSSFSQGWYGCTF. CDR3 coding DNA: TGTGCCAGCAGCTCCTTCTCACAGGGGTGGTATGGCTGCACCTTC.

A few counts support this clonotype. V is TRBV19 and J is TRBJ2-7; no definite D call. Trimming stripped 10 bases from V and 3 bases from J, with 13 bases between. This CDR3 comprises 12 residues. Germline CDR1 is LNHDA and CDR2 is SQIVND (reference sequence). Written as DNA, the CDR3 is TGTGCCACCAGCAGCGTCCTCTACGAGCAGTACTTC. It translates to CATSSVLYEQYF.

The gene calls are TRBV5-4 and TRBJ1-2, with 9 bases that match TRBD1. The CDR3 covers 16 residues. Trimming removed 4 bases from V and 4 bases from J; junction bases left unmatched: 11. Germline values: CDR1 SGHNT, CDR2 YYREEE (reference sequence). In nucleotides, the CDR3 is TGTGCCAGCAGCGTGGGACAGGGAGCCACAACCTATGGCTACACCTTC. Its protein is CASSVGQGATTYGYTF.

Regarding this clonotype: A much larger clonotype is one base distant, so this may be a read error. The chain is built from TRBV7-2 and TRBJ2-4; D ambiguous. Germline V gene lookup returns CDR1 SGHTA and CDR2 FQGNSA. This CDR3 comprises 16 residues. The CDR3 DNA sequence: TGTGCCAGCAGCTTGGAAGGGCTATTAGCCAAAAGCATTCAGTACTTC. Residues: CASSLEGLLAKSIQYF.

Ten or more counts support this clonotype. The V call is TRBV12-3 or TRBV12-4, the J call TRBJ1-4; D ambiguous. Deletions cut 5 bases from V and 2 bases from J, with 9 bases between. The CDR3 is 14 amino acids. The DNA for the CDR3 is TGTGCCAGCAGTCCAGAGATTACTAATGAAAAACTGTTTTTT. Its translation: CASSPEITNEKLFF.

This clonotype was observed a few times. The V and J genes are TRBV5-1 and TRBJ2-2; D could derive from TRBD1 or TRBD2 (6 bases each). The V gene's germline CDR1 is SGHRS and CDR2 YFSETQ. V dropped 3 bases and J dropped 5 bases, with 14 bases sitting between them. The CDR3 consists of 15 residues. CDR3 sequence: CASSSKGGKTGELFF. CDR3 sequence (DNA): TGCGCCAGCAGCTCCAAAGGGGGGAAAACCGGGGAGCTGTTTTTT.

This clonotype occurred a few times. The genes are TRBV6-5 and TRBJ1-2; 8 nucleotides align to TRBD1. Trimming took 9 bases from V and 4 from J; bases not matched to a gene: 7. The CDR3 is made up of 13 amino acids. Per germline, CDR1 MNHEY and CDR2 SVGAGI. The CDR3 spells CASQTQGAYGYTF. CDR3 DNA sequence: TGTGCCAGTCAGACTCAGGGGGCCTATGGCTACACCTTC.

The chain uses TRBV3-1 and TRBJ2-7; D remains ambiguous. CDR1 and CDR2 (germline): LGHDT, YNNKEL (reference sequence). The V end was cut by 0 bases, the J end by 6 bases, with 12 bases between. This CDR3 spans 14 amino acids. The CDR3 is CASSQEQAAVEQYF. The CDR3 DNA is TGTGCCAGCAGCCAAGAGCAGGCGGCAGTCGAGCAGTACTTC.

The chain has TRBV6-5 and TRBJ1-2, with D possibly being TRBD1 (6 bases). CDR3 size: 14 residues. The V gene lost 0 bases and the J gene lost 4 bases, with 9 bases spanning the gap. In germline, CDR1 is MNHEY, CDR2 SVGAGI. The CDR3 reads CASSYSRGTYGYTF. Here the CDR3 DNA reads TGTGCCAGCAGTTACTCGAGGGGGACCTATGGCTACACCTTC.

The table lists this clonotype with a count of one. It may be a read error: a sequence one base away is much more abundant. The chain couples TRBV7-2 to TRBJ2-6; possibly TRBD1 for D (6 bases). The CDR3 covers 16 residues. CDR1 is SGHTA, CDR2 FQGNSA, per germline. CDR3 in amino acids: CASSFEGVSVANVLTF. CDR3 bases: TGTGCCAGCAGCTTCGAGGGGGTATCTGTGGCCAACGTCCTGACTTTC.

The table lists this clonotype with a few counts. The V gene is TRBV25-1, the J gene TRBJ2-3, with TRBD2 as a possible D gene (5 bases). With 5 bases removed from V and 0 bases from J, the gap between germline ends came to 9 bases. This CDR3 region has 14 residues. The V gene's germline CDR1 is MGHDK and CDR2 SYGVNS. CDR3 residues: CASSRGTSTDTQYF. The CDR3 nucleotides read TGTGCCAGCAGTCGGGGTACTAGCACAGATACGCAGTATTTT.

As DNA, the CDR3 is TGTGCCAGCAGCTTAGGGGGCTTTACCTACGAGCAGTACTTC. Translation: CASSLGGFTYEQYF. The chain links TRBV7-9 to TRBJ2-7; possible D gene TRBD1, 5 bases. The CDR3 runs to 14 residues. V was shortened by 1 base and J by 2 bases, with 9 bases between the two germline ends. Germline V lookup: CDR1 SEHNR, CDR2 FQNEAQ (reference sequence).

The chain combines TRBV7-2 with TRBJ2-1; 9 nucleotides line up with TRBD2. V was clipped by 4 bases and J by 6 bases; unmatched bases: 16. The CDR3 is made up of 18 amino acids. From germline, CDR1 is SGHTA and CDR2 FQGNSA. The DNA for the CDR3 is TGTGCCAGCAGCTCAGAGGGGTACGCGGGGGGGCTAGTCAATGAGCAGTTCTTC. It yields the protein CASSSEGYAGGLVNEQFF.

The table lists this clonotype with a few counts. This sequence joins TRBV5-1 and TRBJ2-1, with 9 bases lining up with TRBD1. Unmatched junction bases numbered 11, after V lost 4 bases and J lost 12 bases. The CDR3 totals 14 residues. The germline CDR1 and CDR2 sequences are SGHRS and YFSETQ. Here the CDR3 DNA reads TGCGCCAGCAGCCCCGGGACAGGGTGGGAAGGGCAGTTCTTC. This gives the protein CASSPGTGWEGQFF.

For this clonotype: Relative to the germline gene, one junction end is altered; a read error may explain this. The rearrangement uses TRBV5-4 and TRBJ1-1; D is unclear. Germline CDR1 reads SGHNT; CDR2 reads YYREEE (reference sequence). CDR3 length: 17 amino acids. This CDR3 is CASSLGSPFSPYTEAYF. The CDR3 nucleotides are TGTGCCAGCAGCTTGGGTTCTCCCTTTTCCCCGTACACTGAAGCTTACTTT.

There are many counts of this clonotype. This sequence joins TRBV12-3 or TRBV12-4 and TRBJ2-3, with D possibly being TRBD2 (6 bases). The CDR3 is made up of 18 amino acids. V was cut by 1 base and J by 0 bases, with 17 bases left in between. CDR3 DNA: TGTGCCAGCAGTTTAGACCGAGGACTACTTGCTAGCACAGATACGCAGTATTTT. Translation: CASSLDRGLLASTDTQYF.

The chain links TRBV29-1 to TRBJ1-1; 7 bases are shared with TRBD1. Unmatched junction bases numbered 7, after V lost 6 bases and J lost 3 bases. The CDR3 has 13 amino acids. CDR1 and CDR2 from the germline V gene are SQVTM and ANQGSEA. The CDR3, as DNA: TGCAGCGTGAGGGGGCAGAGGTACACTGAAGCTTTCTTT. This gives the protein CSVRGQRYTEAFF.